These 28 T cell receptor beta chains share one sample of origin, sequenced in a study of beta chain features in type 1 diabetes. Expressed TCRB transcripts were sequenced after all isolated RNA was converted to cDNA. Produced via immunoSEQ multiplex PCR; TCRdb's table is partial and in-frame only. The sample yields some 660,000 clones, over 12% seen once. Study-wide results and caveats: The study found moderately but significantly shorter TCRB CDR3s in all four CD4+ subsets of Type 1 diabetes patients.

Their antigens remain unidentified. Sequencing used naive CD4+ T cells from blood. The receptors stem from a man between 18 and 35 years old with type 1 diabetes.

This rearrangement joins TRBV5-4 to TRBJ2-7; D unresolved. The CDR3 totals 16 residues. The germline gives CDR1 SGHNT, CDR2 YYREEE (reference sequence). V lost 4 bases, J lost 1 base, and 18 bases lay in between. The CDR3 bases are TGTGCCAGCAGCCTGGGTTCAAGCGATCTATCCTACGAGCAGTACTTC. This sequence encodes CASSLGSSDLSYEQYF.

This clone was counted a few times. The CDR3, as DNA: TGTGCCATCAGTGAGTCGGGACTAGCGGGAGGGCCTTCCGGCTACGAGCAGTACTTC. Translated: CAISESGLAGGPSGYEQYF. The chain recombines TRBV10-3 with TRBJ2-7; 16 bases are shared with TRBD2. V lost 0 bases, J lost 3 bases, and 8 bases stayed unmatched. Germline loops: CDR1 ENHRY, CDR2 SYGVKD. The CDR3 covers 19 residues.

This clone was seen only a few times. The chain uses TRBV7-6 and TRBJ1-4, with D perhaps matching TRBD1 (5 bases). V lost 1 base and J lost 6, with 12 bases in between. In germline, CDR1 is SGHVS, CDR2 FNYEAQ. The CDR3 contains 15 residues. The CDR3 DNA sequence: TGTGCCAGCAGCTTAGTCGCGGGACGCGATGAAAAACTGTTTTTT. Protein sequence: CASSLVAGRDEKLFF.

There are a few counts of this clone. This rearrangement joins TRBV4-1 to TRBJ2-7; D is perhaps TRBD1 (7 bases). CDR3 length: 17 amino acids. Germline V gives CDR1 MGHRA, CDR2 YSYEKL. V shed 1 base and J shed 2 bases, with 18 bases lying between them. The CDR3 sequence: CASSQGFGGGDAYEQYF. Here the CDR3 DNA reads TGCGCCAGCAGCCAAGGGTTCGGAGGGGGCGACGCCTACGAGCAGTACTTC.

Only a few counts were recorded for this clone. This rearrangement joins TRBV28 to TRBJ1-2; D not resolved. V was clipped by 6 bases and J by 8 bases, with 10 bases between them. CDR1 is MDHEN and CDR2 is SYDVKM in the germline V gene. This CDR3 has 11 amino acids. This CDR3 is CASSFLRGYTF. CDR3 nucleotides: TGTGCCAGCAGCTTTCTAAGGGGCTACACCTTC.

In this sample, this clone turned up a few times. The genes are TRBV13 and TRBJ2-3, with 11 bases fitting TRBD1. This CDR3 is built from 15 residues. The V gene end was trimmed by 5 bases and the J gene end by 1 base; junction bases not matched to a gene: 2. CDR1 is PRHDT, CDR2 FYEKMQ, per germline (reference sequence). The CDR3 DNA reads as TGTGCCAGCAGCAGGGACAGGGGGGGCACAGATACGCAGTATTTT. It codes for CASSRDRGGTDTQYF.

A few counts support this clone. The CDR3 sequence: CASSPLIRGTQETQYF. In DNA, the CDR3 is TGTGCCAGCTCACCTTTGATTCGGGGTACCCAAGAGACCCAGTACTTC. The chain has TRBV18 and TRBJ2-5; tentatively, D is TRBD2 (5 bases). Germline V gives CDR1 KGHSH, CDR2 LQKENI. Trimming left V 3 bases short and J 1 base short, with 15 bases between. The CDR3 runs to 16 residues.

This clone turned up a few times. V and J are TRBV10-1 and TRBJ2-7; D is unresolved. Trimming took off 0 bases at V and 7 bases at J, with 10 bases between the two ends. Germline V gene sequence: CDR1 WNHNN, CDR2 SYGVQD (reference sequence). This CDR3 is 13 amino acids long. The CDR3 coding sequence is TGCGCCAGCAGTGAGTCGGGTCCGGAGGAGCAGTACTTC. It yields the protein CASSESGPEEQYF.

This clone was detected a few times. V and J are TRBV18 and TRBJ1-5; D perhaps matches TRBD1 (6 bases). This CDR3 has 16 residues. Germline CDR1 and CDR2: KGHSH and LQKENI. Trimming removed 3 bases at V and 1 base at J, with 13 bases between. The chain's CDR3 is CASSPLAGASNQPQHF. The CDR3 bases are TGTGCCAGCTCACCGCTGGCAGGGGCGAGCAATCAGCCCCAGCATTTT.

The chain couples TRBV7-3 to TRBJ2-1, with 7 bases fitting TRBD1. This CDR3 comprises 13 residues. Germline values: CDR1 SGHTA, CDR2 FQGTGA. V shed 2 bases, J shed 9 bases, and the junction held 4 bases outside the gene matches. This CDR3 is CASSLSRGSEQFF. CDR3 in DNA: TGTGCCAGCAGCTTATCCAGGGGGAGTGAGCAGTTCTTC.

This clone was counted only a few times. The rearrangement joins TRBV30 to TRBJ1-5; no definite D call. Germline V CDR1 and CDR2: GTSNPN, SVGIG (reference sequence). The V end was cut by 3 bases, the J end by 4 bases, with 10 bases between. The CDR3 runs 13 residues. The CDR3 spells CAWSTSLNQPQHF. The CDR3 DNA is TGTGCCTGGAGCACAAGTCTAAATCAGCCCCAGCATTTT.

This clone was counted between two and nine times. The gene calls are TRBV18 and TRBJ1-1, with TRBD1 matching 9 bases. Germline assignment: CDR1 KGHSH and CDR2 LQKENI. Germline trimming cut 3 bases from V and 0 bases from J; bases unmatched to any gene: 2. CDR3 size: 15 residues. The CDR3 here is CASSPTGGMNTEAFF. In DNA form, the CDR3 reads TGTGCCAGCTCACCTACAGGGGGCATGAACACTGAAGCTTTCTTT. Complete variable domain (other parts from reference TRBV18 and TRBJ1-1): NAGVMQNPRHLVRRRGQEARLRCSPMKGHSHVYWYRQLPEEGLKFMVYLQKENIIDESGMPKERFSAEFPKEGPSILRIQQVVRGDSAAYFCASSPTGGMNTEAFFGQGTRLTVV.

This clone was seen a few times. The chain has TRBV5-6 and TRBJ2-3, with 9 positions matching TRBD1. CDR1 is SGHDT and CDR2 is YYEEEE in the germline V gene. There are 15 residues in the CDR3. Trimming cost V 4 bases and J 4 bases; bases outside gene matches: 7. Here the CDR3 reads CASSGYRGLADTQYF. CDR3 nucleotides: TGTGCCAGCAGCGGATACAGGGGGCTTGCAGATACGCAGTATTTT.

This rearrangement joins TRBV6-6 to TRBJ1-5, with 9 bases aligning to TRBD1. The germline gives CDR1 MNHNY, CDR2 SVGAGI (reference sequence). V trimming: 7 bases; J trimming: 4 bases; junction bases outside the gene matches: 5. The CDR3 totals 14 residues. This CDR3 reads CASTVGQGNQPQHF. The DNA for the CDR3 is TGTGCCAGCACCGTGGGACAGGGTAATCAGCCCCAGCATTTT.

This clone has more than one count but fewer than ten. The V and J genes are TRBV30 and TRBJ1-1; perhaps TRBD1 as D (6 bases). Trimming pared 3 bases from V and 4 bases from J, leaving 9 bases between. This CDR3 is 12 amino acids long. The germline CDR1 and CDR2 sequences are GTSNPN and SVGIG (reference sequence). This chain's CDR3 is CAWRAGVTEAFF. Here the CDR3 DNA reads TGTGCCTGGAGGGCAGGGGTCACTGAAGCTTTCTTT.

This chain joins TRBV27 and TRBJ2-7; no firm D call. The CDR3 length is 14 residues. V lost 5 bases and J lost 2, with 13 bases in between. Germline CDR1 MNHEY, CDR2 SMNVEV (reference sequence). As DNA, the CDR3 is TGTGCCAGCAGTCCCCTCCGCTCAACCTACGAGCAGTACTTC. Translation: CASSPLRSTYEQYF.

This clone was detected only a few times. The chain recombines TRBV7-3 with TRBJ2-2; D is uncertain. Germline V gene lookup returns CDR1 SGHTA and CDR2 FQGTGA. The CDR3 consists of 14 residues. Trimming left V 3 bases short and J 1 base short, with 6 bases between. DNA of the CDR3: TGTGCCAGCAGCTTTAGAGGGAACACCGGGGAGCTGTTTTTT. It is translated as CASSFRGNTGELFF. Full variable domain (missing parts from reference TRBV7-3 and TRBJ2-2): GAGVSQTPSNKVTEKGKYVELRCDPISGHTALYWYRQSLGQGPEFLIYFQGTGAADDSGLPNDRFFAVRPEGSVSTLKIQRTERGDSAVYLCASSFRGNTGELFFGEGSRLTVL.

V usage is TRBV5-1 and J usage is TRBJ2-5; 10 bases are shared with TRBD2. The germline V gene encodes CDR1 SGHRS and CDR2 YFSETQ. V shed 0 bases, J shed 3 bases, and the junction held 5 bases outside the gene matches. CDR3 length: 16 residues. In DNA form, the CDR3 reads TGCGCCAGCAGCTTGGGTGGCAGCGGGAGGGAAGAGACCCAGTACTTC. This translates into CASSLGGSGREETQYF.

This clone was recorded a few times. The chain carries TRBV10-3 and TRBJ2-1; D uncertain. Germline V lookup: CDR1 ENHRY, CDR2 SYGVKD. Deletions cut 2 bases from V and 6 bases from J, with 11 bases between. The CDR3 has 14 residues. The CDR3 sequence is CAISEGSAVNEQFF. The CDR3 DNA is TGTGCCATCAGTGAGGGGTCCGCCGTCAATGAGCAGTTCTTC.

This clone was found a few times. V usage is TRBV28 and J usage is TRBJ2-1; 8 nucleotides line up with TRBD1. The CDR3 totals 16 residues. Germline V CDR1 and CDR2: MDHEN, SYDVKM. With V trimmed by 2 bases and J by 3 bases, 6 bases remained unmatched. CDR3 amino acids: CASSLEGTGDYNEQFF. CDR3 nucleotides: TGTGCCAGCAGTTTAGAAGGGACAGGAGACTACAATGAGCAGTTCTTC. Together with reference TRBV28 and TRBJ2-1, the CDR3 gives the full variable domain: DVKVTQSSRYLVKRTGEKVFLECVQDMDHENMFWYRQDPGLGLRLIYFSYDVKMKEKGDIPEGYSVSREKKERFSLILESASTNQTSMYLCASSLEGTGDYNEQFFGPGTRLTVL.

This clone was recorded a few times. DNA for the CDR3: TGTGCCAGCAACCAGGGATCTGAAGCTTTCTTT. It specifies CASNQGSEAFF. The chain is built from TRBV5-6 and TRBJ1-1, with D tentatively TRBD1 (5 bases). V was clipped by 6 bases and J by 6 bases, with 9 bases between them. The CDR3 is 11 amino acids. CDR1 and CDR2 from the germline V gene are SGHDT and YYEEEE. The full variable domain, completed using reference TRBV5-6 and TRBJ1-1, is DAGVTQSPTHLIKTRGQQVTLRCSPKSGHDTVSWYQQALGQGPQFIFQYYEEEERQRGNFPDRFSGHQFPNYSSELNVNALLLGDSALYLCASNQGSEAFFGQGTRLTVV.

This clone came up a few times. V and J are TRBV4-1 and TRBJ1-2, with a weak D call TRBD1 (5 bases). This CDR3 has 15 amino acids. The V end was cut by 1 base, the J end by 5 bases, with 14 bases between. The V gene's germline CDR1 is MGHRA and CDR2 YSYEKL. The CDR3 sequence: CASSQVRGPLYGYTF. CDR3 in DNA: TGCGCCAGCAGCCAAGTTAGGGGCCCCCTTTATGGCTACACCTTC.

This clone has just a few counts. The rearrangement uses TRBV4-2 and TRBJ1-2, with 10 bases aligning to TRBD1. Germline assignment: CDR1 LGHNA and CDR2 YNFKEQ. The V segment lost 4 bases and the J segment 6 bases; nucleotides outside the gene matches: 14. The CDR3 runs 17 residues. As DNA, the CDR3 is TGTGCCAGCAGCCGCCCGATGGAGGACAGGGGGAAAAATGGCTACACCTTC. Encoded protein: CASSRPMEDRGKNGYTF.

This chain joins TRBV4-1 and TRBJ1-3, with no clear D. V shed 1 base and J shed 3 bases, with 16 bases lying between them. Germline CDR1 reads MGHRA; CDR2 reads YSYEKL. The CDR3 length is 17 residues. The CDR3 here is CASSQGSGPSFGNTIYF. CDR3 DNA: TGCGCCAGCAGCCAAGGATCCGGACCCTCATTTGGAAACACCATATATTTT.

This clone was observed a handful of times. Other DNA sequences from this sample encode an identical CDR3 as well. The V gene is TRBV29-1, the J gene TRBJ2-1, with D hard to call. The CDR3 sequence is 10 residues long. Germline CDR1 is SQVTM and CDR2 is ANQGSEA. V lost 4 bases to trimming and J lost 4 bases, with 2 bases between them. CDR3 in amino acids: CSVAYNEQFF. CDR3 DNA: TGCAGCGTTGCTTACAATGAGCAGTTCTTC.

This clone was seen a handful of times. The chain recombines TRBV6-5 with TRBJ1-2; 7 bases match TRBD1. Germline assignment: CDR1 MNHEY and CDR2 SVGAGI. The junction had 3 bases not matched to a gene; V was cut back by 6 bases and J by 2 bases. This CDR3 is 13 amino acids long. CDR3 sequence reads: CASRQTGNYGYTF. In nucleotides, the CDR3 is TGTGCCAGCAGACAGACAGGGAACTATGGCTACACCTTC.

This clone showed up just a few times. The CDR3 nucleotides read TGTGCCAGCAGCTTATCTAGCGGGGGGGCCGGAGATACGCAGTATTTT. This translates into CASSLSSGGAGDTQYF. The chain is built from TRBV9 and TRBJ2-3; 12 nucleotides match TRBD2. J was trimmed by 5 bases and V by 4 bases; bases with no gene match: 8. The CDR3 spans 16 residues. In germline, CDR1 is SGDLS, CDR2 YYNGEE.

The chain recombines TRBV11-2 with TRBJ2-3; D perhaps matches TRBD1 (6 bases). The CDR3 spans 13 residues. Looked up from germline, CDR1 is SGHAT and CDR2 is FQNNGV. Trimming cost V 11 bases and J 5 bases, with 17 bases left between them. CDR3 DNA sequence: TGTGCCGGAGTCGATCGAGGGGGAGATACGCAGTATTTT. Translation gives CAGVDRGGDTQYF. Full variable domain (outside the CDR3, taken from reference TRBV11-2 and TRBJ2-3): EAGVAQSPRYKIIEKRQSVAFWCNPISGHATLYWYQQILGQGPKLLIQFQNNGVVDDSQLPKDRFSAERLKGVDSTLKIQPAKLEDSAVYLCAGVDRGGDTQYFGPGTRLTVL.